Presented here are 21 T cell receptor beta chains from one specimen sequenced in a study of T cell responses to AZD1222 COVID-19 vaccine (dated by TCRdb to about 2021). Libraries were constructed by the immunoSEQ multiplex PCR assay. TCRdb re-hosts the immuneACCESS table, in-frame sequences only. Its copies lack some clones; in the studies checked, an unresolved V gene accounts for under half of them, and the cause for the rest is not known. This sample lists over 150,000 clones; 80% to 90% were detected once. The ten largest clones take up 11% of the sample. The time point tag for this specimen amounts to: about 28 days (+/-7) after the second vaccine dose. The sequencing used peripheral blood, collected 28 days after the second AZD1222 dose. All receptors come from an adult who received the AZD1222 COVID-19 vaccine.

The V call is TRBV7-9, the J call TRBJ1-2; the D gene is possibly TRBD1 (5 bases). V lost 2 bases, J lost 4 bases, and 11 bases lay in between. The CDR3 is made up of 14 amino acids. Germline V CDR1 and CDR2: SEHNR, FQNEAQ (reference sequence). CDR3 DNA: TGTGCCAGCAGCTTAATCGGGGGATCCTATGGCTACACCTTC. Its protein product is CASSLIGGSYGYTF. Full variable domain (remainder filled in from reference TRBV7-9 and TRBJ1-2): DTGVSQNPRHKITKRGQNVTFRCDPISEHNRLYWYRQTLGQGPEFLTYFQNEAQLEKSRLLSDRFSAERPKGSFSTLEIQRTEQGDSAMYLCASSLIGGSYGYTFGSGTRLTVV.

The chain carries TRBV5-1 and TRBJ2-6; 10 bases are shared with TRBD1. This CDR3 contains 17 residues. The ends lost 4 bases at V and 2 bases at J; junction bases unmatched: 6. CDR1 SGHRS and CDR2 YFSETQ come from the germline V gene. DNA for the CDR3: TGCGCCAGCAGCCAAGACAGGGGGCAGACTGGGGCCAACGTCCTGACTTTC. This translates into CASSQDRGQTGANVLTF.

This clone was counted once. This rearrangement joins TRBV19 to TRBJ2-7; possibly TRBD2 for D (5 bases). The V end lost 3 bases, the J end lost 7 bases, and 19 bases lay between the germline ends. Germline loops: CDR1 LNHDA, CDR2 SQIVND (reference sequence). The CDR3 has 15 amino acids. The CDR3 loop reads CASSIRASPIREQYF. The CDR3 DNA reads as TGTGCCAGTAGTATTAGGGCTAGCCCCATTCGGGAGCAGTACTTC.

This clone showed up just once. The rearrangement links TRBV7-9 to TRBJ2-7; TRBD2 might be the D (6 bases). The V end was cut by 5 bases, the J end by 3 bases, with 11 bases between. CDR1 and CDR2 (germline): SEHNR, FQNEAQ (reference sequence). This CDR3 has 13 amino acids. CDR3 nucleotides: TGTGCCAGCAGCCTAGTGGGGGGCTACGAGCAGTACTTC. Amino acids: CASSLVGGYEQYF.

This clone was detected only a few times. The rearrangement joins TRBV15 to TRBJ1-4, with 8 bases that match TRBD1. The CDR3 is made up of 14 amino acids. Germline V gives CDR1 LNHNV, CDR2 YYDKDF (reference sequence). The trim removed 6 bases at V and 3 bases at J, leaving 3 bases unmatched. CDR3: CATRRDRSNEKLFF. CDR3 nucleotides: TGTGCCACCAGGCGGGACAGGTCTAATGAAAAACTGTTTTTT. Supplemented by reference TRBV15 and TRBJ1-4, the full variable domain reads DAMVIQNPRYQVTQFGKPVTLSCSQTLNHNVMYWYQQKSSQAPKLLFHYYDKDFNNEADTPDNFQSRRPNTSFCFLDIRSPGLGDTAMYLCATRRDRSNEKLFFGSGTQLSVL.

V usage is TRBV19 and J usage is TRBJ2-2, with TRBD2 matching 12 bases. The CDR3 runs to 15 residues. Trimming cost V 4 bases and J 7 bases; bases outside gene matches: 4. Germline CDR1 LNHDA, CDR2 SQIVND (reference sequence). The CDR3 DNA is TGTGCCAGTAGTAGGACTAGCGGGGAGCTCGGGGAGCTGTTTTTT. Its protein is CASSRTSGELGELFF.

The table lists this clone with a few counts. The V call is TRBV28, the J call TRBJ2-1, with unresolved D. CDR1 MDHEN and CDR2 SYDVKM come from the germline V gene. This CDR3 is 14 amino acids long. V shed 3 bases and J shed 2 bases, with 8 bases lying between them. CDR3 region: CASSLRETYNEQFF. In nucleotides, the CDR3 is TGTGCCAGCAGTTTGCGAGAAACCTACAATGAGCAGTTCTTC.

This clone showed up just once. The chain carries TRBV7-2 and TRBJ2-1; 13 bases align to TRBD2. Unmatched junction bases numbered 8, after V lost 2 bases and J lost 10 bases. The CDR3 consists of 16 residues. The germline gives CDR1 SGHTA, CDR2 FQGNSA. In nucleotides, the CDR3 is TGTGCCAGCAGCTTAACGAGTGGACTAGCGGGGGCCGAGCAGTTCTTC. Translation gives CASSLTSGLAGAEQFF.

The V and J genes are TRBV29-1 and TRBJ2-7, with D tentatively TRBD1 or TRBD2 (5 bases each). CDR3 length equals 13 residues. V was shortened by 7 bases and J by 3 bases, with 16 bases between the two germline ends. CDR1 and CDR2 (germline): SQVTM, ANQGSEA. In nucleotides, the CDR3 is TGCAGCGCCTGGGACGGGGTCCTCTACGAGCAGTACTTC. Residues: CSAWDGVLYEQYF.

The chain recombines TRBV5-1 with TRBJ2-1, with 9 nucleotides matching TRBD2. This CDR3 has 18 residues. The germline gives CDR1 SGHRS, CDR2 YFSETQ. The trim removed 3 bases at V and 5 bases at J, leaving 15 bases unmatched. The DNA for the CDR3 is TGCGCCAGCAGCTATAGTGGGGCTAGCGGGGTAAAACACAATGAGCAGTTCTTC. The encoded protein is CASSYSGASGVKHNEQFF.

The chain is built from TRBV28 and TRBJ2-1; D might be TRBD1 (6 bases). The CDR3 loop spans 16 amino acids. The germline V gene encodes CDR1 MDHEN and CDR2 SYDVKM. V lost 5 bases and J 7 bases, leaving 21 bases between the germline ends. The CDR3 DNA sequence: TGTGCCAGCAGTCCTGCCGTGGGGGCGCCCTCGAATGAGCAGTTCTTC. Its translation: CASSPAVGAPSNEQFF.

V and J are TRBV2 and TRBJ2-6, with D unresolved. CDR1 is SNHLY, CDR2 FYNNEI, per germline. Trimming cost V 3 bases and J 2 bases, with 8 bases left between them. The CDR3 runs to 15 residues. The CDR3 bases are TGTGCCAGCAGTGATAGTAGGGCTGGGGCCAACGTCCTGACTTTC. It encodes CASSDSRAGANVLTF. Combining the CDR3 with reference TRBV2 and TRBJ2-6 gives the whole variable domain EPEVTQTPSHQVTQMGQEVILRCVPISNHLYFYWYRQILGQKVEFLVSFYNNEISEKSEIFDDQFSVERPDGSNFTLKIRSTKLEDSAMYFCASSDSRAGANVLTFGAGSRLTVL.

This sequence joins TRBV7-2 and TRBJ1-2; a possible D gene is TRBD1 (5 bases). Germline assignment: CDR1 SGHTA and CDR2 FQGNSA. CDR3 size: 14 residues. The V end was cut by 1 base, the J end by 4 bases, with 10 bases between. CDR3 protein: CASSLVREGYGYTF. The CDR3 nucleotides are TGTGCCAGCAGCTTAGTCAGGGAGGGCTATGGCTACACCTTC.

This clone is a singleton in its sample. The chain has TRBV7-9 and TRBJ1-5; D perhaps matches TRBD1 (5 bases). The CDR3 totals 14 residues. Germline V gene sequence: CDR1 SEHNR, CDR2 FQNEAQ (reference sequence). V dropped 5 bases and J dropped 5 bases, with 13 bases sitting between them. The chain's CDR3 is CASSPLDIYQPQHF. CDR3 nucleotide sequence: TGTGCCAGCAGCCCCCTGGACATATATCAGCCCCAGCATTTT. Drawing the rest from reference TRBV7-9 and TRBJ1-5, the complete variable domain is DTGVSQNPRHKITKRGQNVTFRCDPISEHNRLYWYRQTLGQGPEFLTYFQNEAQLEKSRLLSDRFSAERPKGSFSTLEIQRTEQGDSAMYLCASSPLDIYQPQHFGDGTRLSIL.

The chain employs TRBV5-6 and TRBJ1-5, with a weak D call TRBD1 (5 bases). Trimming removed 1 base from V and 1 base from J, with 9 bases in between. The CDR3 sequence is 15 residues long. Germline CDR1 is SGHDT and CDR2 is YYEEEE. CDR3 protein: CASSLQGWSNQPQHF. The CDR3 region has the DNA TGTGCCAGCAGCTTGCAGGGATGGAGCAATCAGCCCCAGCATTTT.

J is TRBJ2-1 and V is TRBV30; D is uncertain. CDR1 is GTSNPN, CDR2 SVGIG, per germline (reference sequence). The CDR3 consists of 14 residues. The V end lost 2 bases, the J end lost 7 bases, and 15 bases lay between the germline ends. CDR3 nucleotides: TGTGCCTGGAGTATCCGCTCGGGTTGGAATGAGCAGTTCTTC. It yields the protein CAWSIRSGWNEQFF.

The chain couples TRBV11-2 to TRBJ2-7; unclear D gene. The CDR3 runs 12 residues. Germline CDR1 reads SGHAT; CDR2 reads FQNNGV. Deletions cut 1 base from V and 3 bases from J, with 4 bases between. CDR3 sequence: CASSLADYEQYF. The CDR3 coding sequence is TGTGCCAGCAGCTTAGCAGACTACGAGCAGTACTTC.

This chain connects TRBV3-1 (or the pseudogene TRBV3-2) to TRBJ1-3, with D uncertain. The ends were cut back, 2 bases at V and 4 bases at J, with 12 bases in the middle. Germline lookup yields CDR1 LGHDT and CDR2 YNNKEL (reference sequence). The CDR3 is 15 amino acids. The CDR3 loop reads CASSQLADTGNTIYF. The CDR3 DNA reads as TGTGCCAGCAGCCAATTGGCAGATACCGGAAACACCATATATTTT.

This rearrangement joins TRBV24-1 to TRBJ2-7, with 7 positions matching TRBD1. This CDR3 has 16 amino acids. The V gene end was trimmed by 4 bases and the J gene end by 0 bases; junction bases not matched to a gene: 8. The germline V gene encodes CDR1 KGHDR and CDR2 SFDVKD. The CDR3: CATSDPGRGNSYEQYF. The CDR3, as DNA: TGTGCCACCAGTGACCCGGGCAGGGGGAACTCCTACGAGCAGTACTTC.

The chain carries TRBV10-3 and TRBJ2-2; D may be TRBD1 (6 bases). Looked up from germline, CDR1 is ENHRY and CDR2 is SYGVKD. The CDR3 has 12 residues. The V gene lost 6 bases and the J gene lost 8 bases, with 10 bases spanning the gap. Written as DNA, the CDR3 is TGTGCCATCAGAAGGACAGTTGGGGAGCTGTTTTTT. Its protein is CAIRRTVGELFF.

The chain recombines TRBV28 with TRBJ2-5; TRBD2 matches 8 bases. Germline-derived CDR1 and CDR2 are MDHEN and SYDVKM. J gave up 5 bases and V 5 bases, and 7 bases lay outside the gene matches. This CDR3 contains 14 residues. CDR3 DNA sequence: TGTGCCAGCAGTACCGGGGGGGGTCGGGAGACCCAGTACTTC. Its protein is CASSTGGGRETQYF. Variable domain in full (rest from reference TRBV28 and TRBJ2-5): DVKVTQSSRYLVKRTGEKVFLECVQDMDHENMFWYRQDPGLGLRLIYFSYDVKMKEKGDIPEGYSVSREKKERFSLILESASTNQTSMYLCASSTGGGRETQYFGPGTRLLVL.